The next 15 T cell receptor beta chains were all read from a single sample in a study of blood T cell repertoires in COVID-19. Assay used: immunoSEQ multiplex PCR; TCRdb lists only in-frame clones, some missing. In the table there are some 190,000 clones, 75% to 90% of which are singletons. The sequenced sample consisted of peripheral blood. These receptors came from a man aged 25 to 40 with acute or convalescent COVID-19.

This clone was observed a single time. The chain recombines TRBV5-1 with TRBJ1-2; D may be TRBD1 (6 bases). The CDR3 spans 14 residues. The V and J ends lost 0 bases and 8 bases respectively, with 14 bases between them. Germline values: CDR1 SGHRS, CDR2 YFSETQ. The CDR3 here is CASSLGQGNDGYTF. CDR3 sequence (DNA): TGCGCCAGCAGCTTGGGGCAGGGGAATGACGGCTACACCTTC.

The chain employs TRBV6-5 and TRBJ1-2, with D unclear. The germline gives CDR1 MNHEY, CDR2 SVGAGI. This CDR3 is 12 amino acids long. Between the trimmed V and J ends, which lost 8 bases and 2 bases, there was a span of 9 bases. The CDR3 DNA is TGTGCCAGCTCACCTCTAAACTATGGCTACACCTTC. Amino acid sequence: CASSPLNYGYTF.

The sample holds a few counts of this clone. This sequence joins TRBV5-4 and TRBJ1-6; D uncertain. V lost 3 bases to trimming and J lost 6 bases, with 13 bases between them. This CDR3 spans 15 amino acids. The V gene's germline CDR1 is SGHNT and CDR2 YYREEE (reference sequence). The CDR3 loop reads CASSSEWAVNSPLHF. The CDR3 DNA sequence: TGTGCCAGCAGCTCTGAGTGGGCCGTTAATTCACCCCTCCACTTT.

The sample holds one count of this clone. The CDR3 sequence: CASSSTSRTGSYEQYF. CDR3 nucleotide sequence: TGTGCCAGCAGCTCAACCAGCCGGACAGGGAGCTACGAGCAGTACTTC. This chain uses TRBV3-1 (or the pseudogene TRBV3-2) with TRBJ2-7; 8 nucleotides match TRBD1. This CDR3 comprises 16 residues. With V trimmed by 5 bases and J by 3 bases, 12 bases remained unmatched. Germline V gives CDR1 LGHDT, CDR2 YNNKEL (reference sequence).

The CDR3 bases are TGCGCCAGCAGTGGAGCAACCAATGAGCAGTTCTTC. Protein sequence: CASSGATNEQFF. V gene TRBV10-1 combines with J gene TRBJ2-1; D is undetermined. The V and J ends lost 4 bases and 6 bases respectively, with 7 bases between them. CDR1 is WNHNN, CDR2 SYGVQD, per germline (reference sequence). CDR3 size: 12 residues.

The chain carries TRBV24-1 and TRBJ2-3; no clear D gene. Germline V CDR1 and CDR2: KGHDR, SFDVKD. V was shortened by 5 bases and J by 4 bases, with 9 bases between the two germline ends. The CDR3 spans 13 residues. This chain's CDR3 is CATSVQYSDTQYF. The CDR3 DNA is TGTGCCACCAGTGTTCAGTATTCAGATACGCAGTATTTT.

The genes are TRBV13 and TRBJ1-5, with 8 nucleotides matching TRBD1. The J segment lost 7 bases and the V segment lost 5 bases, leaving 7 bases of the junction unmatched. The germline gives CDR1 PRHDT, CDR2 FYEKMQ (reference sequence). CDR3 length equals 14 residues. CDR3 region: CASSPQGAGQPQHF. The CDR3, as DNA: TGTGCCAGCAGCCCGCAGGGGGCGGGGCAGCCCCAGCATTTT.

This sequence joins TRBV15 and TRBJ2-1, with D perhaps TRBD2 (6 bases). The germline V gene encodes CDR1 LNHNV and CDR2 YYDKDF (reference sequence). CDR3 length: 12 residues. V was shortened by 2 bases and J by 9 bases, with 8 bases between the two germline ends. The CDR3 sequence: CATSRLGGEQFF. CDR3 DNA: TGTGCCACCAGCAGACTGGGGGGTGAGCAGTTCTTC.

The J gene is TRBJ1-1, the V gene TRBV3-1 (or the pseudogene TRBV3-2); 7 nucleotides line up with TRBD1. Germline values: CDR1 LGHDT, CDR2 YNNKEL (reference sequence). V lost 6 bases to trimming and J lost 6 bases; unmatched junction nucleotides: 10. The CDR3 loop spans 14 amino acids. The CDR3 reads CASSNRGIGAEAFF. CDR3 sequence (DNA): TGTGCCAGCAGTAACAGGGGTATAGGAGCTGAAGCTTTCTTT.

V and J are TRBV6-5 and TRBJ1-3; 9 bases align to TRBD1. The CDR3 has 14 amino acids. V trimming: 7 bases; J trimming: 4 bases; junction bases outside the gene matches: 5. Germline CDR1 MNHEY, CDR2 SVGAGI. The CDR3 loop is CASTGTGLGNTIYF. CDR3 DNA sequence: TGTGCCAGCACTGGGACAGGGTTAGGAAACACCATATATTTT.

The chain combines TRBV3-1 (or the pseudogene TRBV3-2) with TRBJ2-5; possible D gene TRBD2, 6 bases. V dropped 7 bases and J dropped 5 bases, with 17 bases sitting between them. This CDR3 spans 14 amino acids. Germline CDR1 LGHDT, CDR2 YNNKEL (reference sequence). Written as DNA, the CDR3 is TGTGCCAGCATCTCGACGGGACGGGGGGAGACCCAGTACTTC. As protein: CASISTGRGETQYF.

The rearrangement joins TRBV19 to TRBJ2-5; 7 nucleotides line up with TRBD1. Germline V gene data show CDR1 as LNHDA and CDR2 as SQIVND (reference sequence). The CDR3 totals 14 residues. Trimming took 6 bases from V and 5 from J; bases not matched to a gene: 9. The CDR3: CASSRTGLGETQYF. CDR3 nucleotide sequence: TGTGCCAGTAGCCGGACAGGTTTGGGGGAGACCCAGTACTTC.

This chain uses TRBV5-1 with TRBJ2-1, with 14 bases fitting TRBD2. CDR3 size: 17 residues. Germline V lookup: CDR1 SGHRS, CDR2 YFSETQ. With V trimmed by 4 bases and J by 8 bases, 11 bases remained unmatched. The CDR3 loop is CASSRKPGLAGADEQFF. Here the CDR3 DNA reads TGCGCCAGCAGCAGAAAACCGGGACTAGCGGGGGCGGATGAGCAGTTCTTC.

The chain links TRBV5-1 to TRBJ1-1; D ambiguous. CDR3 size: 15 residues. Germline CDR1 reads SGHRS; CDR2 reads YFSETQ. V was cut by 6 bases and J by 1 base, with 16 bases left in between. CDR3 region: CASTSGGGWNTEAFF. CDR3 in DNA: TGCGCCAGCACCTCCGGAGGCGGGTGGAACACTGAAGCTTTCTTT.

The CDR3 spells CASSFRQAFWAQYF. The CDR3 nucleotides are TGTGCCAGCAGTTTTAGGCAGGCTTTCTGGGCCCAGTACTTC. The rearrangement links TRBV28 to TRBJ2-5; D is undetermined. The CDR3 totals 14 residues. V shed 3 bases and J shed 9 bases, with 17 bases lying between them. Germline values: CDR1 MDHEN, CDR2 SYDVKM.